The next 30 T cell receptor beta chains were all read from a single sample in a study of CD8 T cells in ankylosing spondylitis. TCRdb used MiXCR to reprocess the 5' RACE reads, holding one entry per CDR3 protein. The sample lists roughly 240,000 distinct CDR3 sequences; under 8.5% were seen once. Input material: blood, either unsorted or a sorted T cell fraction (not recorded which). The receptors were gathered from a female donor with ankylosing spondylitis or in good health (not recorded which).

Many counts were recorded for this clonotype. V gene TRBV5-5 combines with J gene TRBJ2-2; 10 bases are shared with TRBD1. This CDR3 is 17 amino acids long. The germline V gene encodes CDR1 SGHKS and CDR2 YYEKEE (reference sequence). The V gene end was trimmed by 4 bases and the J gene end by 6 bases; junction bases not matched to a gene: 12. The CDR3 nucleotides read TGTGCCAGCAGCCGTCACGGGACAGGGGAAAGGTCCGGGGAGCTGTTTTTT. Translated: CASSRHGTGERSGELFF.

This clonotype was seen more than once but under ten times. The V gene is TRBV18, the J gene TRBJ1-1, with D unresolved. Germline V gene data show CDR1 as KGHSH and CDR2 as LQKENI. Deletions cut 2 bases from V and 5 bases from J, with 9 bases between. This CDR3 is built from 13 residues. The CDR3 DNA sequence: TGTGCCAGCTCACCAGGGTGGAAGACTGAAGCTTTCTTT. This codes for CASSPGWKTEAFF.

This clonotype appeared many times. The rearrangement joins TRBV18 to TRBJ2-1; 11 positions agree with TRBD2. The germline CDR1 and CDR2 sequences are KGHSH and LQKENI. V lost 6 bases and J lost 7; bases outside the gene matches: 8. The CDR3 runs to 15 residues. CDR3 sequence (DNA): TGTGCCAGCTCCCCCGGGACTAGCGGAGGAAATGAGCAGTTCTTC. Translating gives CASSPGTSGGNEQFF.

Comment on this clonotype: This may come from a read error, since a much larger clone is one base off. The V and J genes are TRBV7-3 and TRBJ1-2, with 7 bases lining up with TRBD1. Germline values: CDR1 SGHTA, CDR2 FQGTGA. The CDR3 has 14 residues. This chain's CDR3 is CTSSPQGSGYGYTF. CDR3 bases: TGTACCAGCAGCCCACAGGGGAGCGGCTATGGCTACACCTTC.

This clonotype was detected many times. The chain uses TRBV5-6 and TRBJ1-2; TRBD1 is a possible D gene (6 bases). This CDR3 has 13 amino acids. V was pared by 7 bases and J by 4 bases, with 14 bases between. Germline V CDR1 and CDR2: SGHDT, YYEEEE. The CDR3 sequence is CASEGHLVYGYTF. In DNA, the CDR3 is TGTGCCAGCGAGGGACACCTAGTCTATGGCTACACCTTC.

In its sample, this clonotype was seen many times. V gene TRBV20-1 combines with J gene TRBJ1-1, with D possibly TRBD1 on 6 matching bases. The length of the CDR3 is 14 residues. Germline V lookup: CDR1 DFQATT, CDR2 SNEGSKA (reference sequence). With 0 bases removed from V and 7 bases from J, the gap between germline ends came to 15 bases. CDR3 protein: CSAREGGLGNEAFF. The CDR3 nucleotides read TGCAGTGCTAGAGAAGGGGGGCTGGGAAATGAAGCTTTCTTT.

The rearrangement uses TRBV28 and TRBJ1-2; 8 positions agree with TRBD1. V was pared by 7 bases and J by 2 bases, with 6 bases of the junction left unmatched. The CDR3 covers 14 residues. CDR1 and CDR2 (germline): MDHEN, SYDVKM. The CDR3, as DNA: TGTGCCAGCACCTTGGACAGGGACAACTATGGCTACACCTTC. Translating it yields CASTLDRDNYGYTF.

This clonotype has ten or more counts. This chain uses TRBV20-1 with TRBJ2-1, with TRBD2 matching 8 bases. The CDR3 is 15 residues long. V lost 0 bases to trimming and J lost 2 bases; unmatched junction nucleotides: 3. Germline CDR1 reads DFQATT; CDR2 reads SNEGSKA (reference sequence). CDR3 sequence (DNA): TGCAGTGCTAGAGACAGCGGGAGCCCCTACAATGAGCAGTTCTTC. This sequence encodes CSARDSGSPYNEQFF.

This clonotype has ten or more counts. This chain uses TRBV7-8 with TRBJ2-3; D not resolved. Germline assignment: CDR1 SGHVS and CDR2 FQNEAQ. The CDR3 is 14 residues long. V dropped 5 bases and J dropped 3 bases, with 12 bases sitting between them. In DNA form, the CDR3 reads TGTGCCAGCAGCCCCGGGTCCGGGACAGATACGCAGTATTTT. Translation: CASSPGSGTDTQYF. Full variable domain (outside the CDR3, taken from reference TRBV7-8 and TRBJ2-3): GAGVSQSPRYKVAKRGQDVALRCDPISGHVSLFWYQQALGQGPEFLTYFQNEAQLDKSGLPSDRFFAERPEGSVSTLKIQRTQQEDSAVYLCASSPGSGTDTQYFGPGTRLTVL.

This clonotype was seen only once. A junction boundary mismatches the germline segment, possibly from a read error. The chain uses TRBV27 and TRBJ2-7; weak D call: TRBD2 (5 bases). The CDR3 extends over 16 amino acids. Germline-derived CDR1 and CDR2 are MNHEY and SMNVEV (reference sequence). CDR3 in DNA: TGTGCCAGCAGTACCATCCCCAGGCGGGTCACCTACGCGCAGTACTTC. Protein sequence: CASSTIPRRVTYAQYF.

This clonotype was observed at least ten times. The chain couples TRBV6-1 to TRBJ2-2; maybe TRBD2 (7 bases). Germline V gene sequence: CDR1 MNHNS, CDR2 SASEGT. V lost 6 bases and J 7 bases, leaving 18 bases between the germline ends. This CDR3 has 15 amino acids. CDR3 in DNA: TGTGCCAGCAGAACCCGACAGGCTAGCGGCGGGGAGCTGTTTTTT. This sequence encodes CASRTRQASGGELFF.

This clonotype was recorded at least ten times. CDR3 in amino acids: CSARQGAGNTEAFF. CDR3 nucleotide sequence: TGCAGTGCTCGACAGGGGGCAGGGAACACTGAAGCTTTCTTT. The chain links TRBV20-1 to TRBJ1-1; 10 positions match TRBD1. Per the germline V gene, CDR1 is DFQATT and CDR2 is SNEGSKA (reference sequence). The CDR3 has 14 amino acids. With V trimmed by 5 bases and J by 1 base, 4 bases remained unmatched.

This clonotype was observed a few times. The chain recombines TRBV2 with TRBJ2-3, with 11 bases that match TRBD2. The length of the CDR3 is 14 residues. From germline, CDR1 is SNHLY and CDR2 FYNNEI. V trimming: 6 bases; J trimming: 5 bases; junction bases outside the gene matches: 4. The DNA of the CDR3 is TGTGCCAGCAGCGGAGGGACTAGCGGAGATACGCAGTATTTT. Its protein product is CASSGGTSGDTQYF. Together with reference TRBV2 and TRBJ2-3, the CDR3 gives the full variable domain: EPEVTQTPSHQVTQMGQEVILRCVPISNHLYFYWYRQILGQKVEFLVSFYNNEISEKSEIFDDQFSVERPDGSNFTLKIRSTKLEDSAMYFCASSGGTSGDTQYFGPGTRLTVL.

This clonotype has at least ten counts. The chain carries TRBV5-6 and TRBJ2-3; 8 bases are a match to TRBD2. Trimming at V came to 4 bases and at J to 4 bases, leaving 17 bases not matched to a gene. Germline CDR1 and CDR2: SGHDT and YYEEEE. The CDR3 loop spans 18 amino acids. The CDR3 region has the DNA TGTGCCAGCAGCATGGGACTCGGACTAGCTGTCCGGGCAGATACGCAGTATTTT. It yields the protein CASSMGLGLAVRADTQYF.

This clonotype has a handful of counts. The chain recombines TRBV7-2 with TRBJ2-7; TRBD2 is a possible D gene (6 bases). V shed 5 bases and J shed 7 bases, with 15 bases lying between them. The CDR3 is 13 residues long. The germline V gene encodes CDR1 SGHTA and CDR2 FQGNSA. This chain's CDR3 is CASSEGLPREQYF. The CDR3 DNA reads TGTGCCAGCAGCGAGGGACTTCCCAGGGAGCAGTACTTC.

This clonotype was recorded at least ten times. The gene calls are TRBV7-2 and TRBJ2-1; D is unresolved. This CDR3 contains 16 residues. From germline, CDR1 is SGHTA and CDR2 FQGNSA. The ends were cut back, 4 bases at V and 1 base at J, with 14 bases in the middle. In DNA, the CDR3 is TGTGCCAGCAGCTCCCCCGGGTTGATGTCCTACAATGAGCAGTTCTTC. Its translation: CASSSPGLMSYNEQFF.

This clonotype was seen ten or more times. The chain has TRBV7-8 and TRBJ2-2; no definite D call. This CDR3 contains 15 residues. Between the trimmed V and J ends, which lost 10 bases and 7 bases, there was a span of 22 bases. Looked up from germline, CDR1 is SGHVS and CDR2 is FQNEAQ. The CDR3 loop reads CAIALAGLYDGELFF. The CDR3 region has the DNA TGTGCCATTGCCCTGGCTGGGTTATATGACGGGGAGCTGTTTTTT.

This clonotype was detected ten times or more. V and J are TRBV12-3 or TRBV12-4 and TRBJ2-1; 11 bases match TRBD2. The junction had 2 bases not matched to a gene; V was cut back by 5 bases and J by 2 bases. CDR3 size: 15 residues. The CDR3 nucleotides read TGTGCCAGCAGTAGACTAGCGGGGACCTACAATGAGCAGTTCTTC. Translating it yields CASSRLAGTYNEQFF.

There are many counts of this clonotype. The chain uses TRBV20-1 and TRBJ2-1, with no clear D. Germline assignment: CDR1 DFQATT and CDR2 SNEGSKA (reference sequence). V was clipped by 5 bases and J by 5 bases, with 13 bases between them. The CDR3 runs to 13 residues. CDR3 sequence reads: CSARIPGNNEQFF. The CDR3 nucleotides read TGCAGTGCTCGTATCCCTGGCAACAATGAGCAGTTCTTC.

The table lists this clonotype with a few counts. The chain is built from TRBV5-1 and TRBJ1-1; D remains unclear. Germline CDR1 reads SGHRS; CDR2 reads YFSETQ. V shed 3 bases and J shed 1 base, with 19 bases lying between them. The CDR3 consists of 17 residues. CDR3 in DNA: TGCGCCAGCAGCTCCCTCGGACCAGGTGGGTCGAACACTGAAGCTTTCTTT. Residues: CASSSLGPGGSNTEAFF. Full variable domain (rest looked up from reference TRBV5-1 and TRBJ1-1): KAGVTQTPRYLIKTRGQQVTLSCSPISGHRSVSWYQQTPGQGLQFLFEYFSETQRNKGNFPGRFSGRQFSNSRSEMNVSTLELGDSALYLCASSSLGPGGSNTEAFFGQGTRLTVV.

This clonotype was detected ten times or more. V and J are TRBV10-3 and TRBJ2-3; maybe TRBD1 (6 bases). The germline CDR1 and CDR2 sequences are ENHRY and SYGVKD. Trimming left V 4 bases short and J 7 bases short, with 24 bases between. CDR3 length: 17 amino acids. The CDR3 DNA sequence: TGTGCCATCAGTGTTCGGGAAGACCCACGGGGACAATATACGCAGTATTTT. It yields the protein CAISVREDPRGQYTQYF.

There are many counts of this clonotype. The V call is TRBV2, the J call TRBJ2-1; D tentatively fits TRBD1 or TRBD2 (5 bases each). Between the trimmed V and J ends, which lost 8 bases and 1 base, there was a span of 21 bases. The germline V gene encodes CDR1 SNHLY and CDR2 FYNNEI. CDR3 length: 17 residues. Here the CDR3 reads CASRWGPGRLSYNEQFF. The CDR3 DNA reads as TGTGCCAGCCGCTGGGGACCCGGCAGACTATCCTACAATGAGCAGTTCTTC.

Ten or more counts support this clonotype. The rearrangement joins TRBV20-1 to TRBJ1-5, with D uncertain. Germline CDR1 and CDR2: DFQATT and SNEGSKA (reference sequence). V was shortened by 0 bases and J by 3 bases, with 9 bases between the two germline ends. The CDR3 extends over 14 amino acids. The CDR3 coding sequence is TGCAGTGCTAGAGATCCGCAGGTCAATCAGCCCCAGCATTTT. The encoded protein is CSARDPQVNQPQHF.

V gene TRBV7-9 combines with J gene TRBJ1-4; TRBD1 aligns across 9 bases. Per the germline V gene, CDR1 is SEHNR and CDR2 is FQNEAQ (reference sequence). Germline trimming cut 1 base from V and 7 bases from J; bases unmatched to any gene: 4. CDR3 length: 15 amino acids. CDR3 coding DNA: TGTGCCAGCAGCTTAGGGGGGACAGGGACTGAAAAACTGTTTTTT. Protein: CASSLGGTGTEKLFF.

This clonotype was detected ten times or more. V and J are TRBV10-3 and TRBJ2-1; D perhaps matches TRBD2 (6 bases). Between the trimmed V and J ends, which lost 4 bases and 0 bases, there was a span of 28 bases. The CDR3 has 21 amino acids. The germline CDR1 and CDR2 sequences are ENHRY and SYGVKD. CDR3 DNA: TGTGCCATCAGTGGGAGGGCTAGTCTCCCTGAGTCTTTGAGCTCCTACAATGAGCAGTTCTTC. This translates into CAISGRASLPESLSSYNEQFF.

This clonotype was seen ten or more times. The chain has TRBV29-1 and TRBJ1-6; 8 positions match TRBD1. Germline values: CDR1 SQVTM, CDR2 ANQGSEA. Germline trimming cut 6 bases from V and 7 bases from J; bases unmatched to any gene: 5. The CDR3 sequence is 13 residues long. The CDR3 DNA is TGCAGCGTCGGTACAGGGGGGAATTCACCCCTCCACTTT. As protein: CSVGTGGNSPLHF.

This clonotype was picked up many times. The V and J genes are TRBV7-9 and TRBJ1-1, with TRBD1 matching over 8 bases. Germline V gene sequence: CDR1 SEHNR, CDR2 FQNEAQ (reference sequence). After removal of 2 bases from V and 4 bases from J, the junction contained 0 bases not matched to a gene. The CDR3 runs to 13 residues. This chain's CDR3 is CASSLQGATEAFF. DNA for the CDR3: TGTGCCAGCAGCTTACAGGGGGCCACTGAAGCTTTCTTT.

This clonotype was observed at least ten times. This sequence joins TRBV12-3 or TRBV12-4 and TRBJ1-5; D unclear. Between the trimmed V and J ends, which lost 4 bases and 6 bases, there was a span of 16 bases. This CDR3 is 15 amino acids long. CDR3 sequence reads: CASSSSGGNRQPQHF. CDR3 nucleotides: TGTGCCAGCAGTTCATCGGGAGGGAATCGTCAGCCCCAGCATTTT.

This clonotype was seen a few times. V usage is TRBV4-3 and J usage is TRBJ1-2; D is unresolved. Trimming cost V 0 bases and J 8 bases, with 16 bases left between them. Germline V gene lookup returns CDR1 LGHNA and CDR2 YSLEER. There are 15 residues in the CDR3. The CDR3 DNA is TGCGCCAGCAGCCAAGATTCCCCAGAAATTTGGGGCTACACCTTC. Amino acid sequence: CASSQDSPEIWGYTF.

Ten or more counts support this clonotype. The CDR3: CASIKSGTDRNEQFF. CDR3 in DNA: TGTGCCAGCATCAAAAGCGGGACAGATAGAAATGAGCAGTTCTTC. The V gene is TRBV6-2 or TRBV6-3, the J gene TRBJ2-1; D is perhaps TRBD1 or TRBD2 (7 bases each). Germline CDR1 MNHEY, CDR2 SVGEGT. CDR3 length: 15 residues. V gave up 7 bases and J gave up 7 bases, with 20 bases separating them.